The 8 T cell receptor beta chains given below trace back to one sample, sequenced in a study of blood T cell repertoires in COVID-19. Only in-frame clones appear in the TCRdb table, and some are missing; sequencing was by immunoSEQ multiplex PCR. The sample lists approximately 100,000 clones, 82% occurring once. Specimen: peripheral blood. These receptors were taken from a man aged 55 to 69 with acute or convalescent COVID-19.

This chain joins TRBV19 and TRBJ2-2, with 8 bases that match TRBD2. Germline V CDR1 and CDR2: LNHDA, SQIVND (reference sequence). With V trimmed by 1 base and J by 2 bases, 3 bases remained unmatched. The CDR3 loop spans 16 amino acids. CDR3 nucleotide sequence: TGTGCCAGTAGTATAGGGGGACTAGGAAACACCGGGGAGCTGTTTTTT. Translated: CASSIGGLGNTGELFF. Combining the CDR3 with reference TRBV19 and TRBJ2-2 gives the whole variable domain DGGITQSPKYLFRKEGQNVTLSCEQNLNHDAMYWYRQDPGQGLRLIYYSQIVNDFQKGDIAEGYSVSREKKESFPLTVTSAQKNPTAFYLCASSIGGLGNTGELFFGEGSRLTVL.

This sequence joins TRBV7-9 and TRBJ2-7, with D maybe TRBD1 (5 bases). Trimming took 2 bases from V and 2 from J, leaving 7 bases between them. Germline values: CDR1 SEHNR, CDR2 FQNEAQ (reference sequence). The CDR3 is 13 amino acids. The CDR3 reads CASSLRGTYEQYF. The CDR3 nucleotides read TGTGCCAGCAGCTTAAGGGGCACCTACGAGCAGTACTTC.

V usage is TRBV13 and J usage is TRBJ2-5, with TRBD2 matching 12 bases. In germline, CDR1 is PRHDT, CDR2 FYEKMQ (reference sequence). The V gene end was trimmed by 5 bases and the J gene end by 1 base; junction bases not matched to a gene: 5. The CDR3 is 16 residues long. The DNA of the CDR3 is TGTGCCAGCAGCGGGAGGACTAGCGGGACCCAAGAGACCCAGTACTTC. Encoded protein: CASSGRTSGTQETQYF.

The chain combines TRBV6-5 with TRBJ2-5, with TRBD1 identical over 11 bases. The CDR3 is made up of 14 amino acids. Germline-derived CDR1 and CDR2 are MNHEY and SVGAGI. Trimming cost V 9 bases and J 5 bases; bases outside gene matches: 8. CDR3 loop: CASRTGGNEETQYF. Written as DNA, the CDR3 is TGTGCCAGTAGGACAGGGGGCAATGAGGAGACCCAGTACTTC.

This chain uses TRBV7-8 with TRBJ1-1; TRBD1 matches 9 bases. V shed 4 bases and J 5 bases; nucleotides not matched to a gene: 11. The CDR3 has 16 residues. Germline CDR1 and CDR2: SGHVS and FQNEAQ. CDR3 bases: TGTGCCAGCAGCTCCCTTTCGACAGGGACAGGGACTGAAGCTTTCTTT. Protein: CASSSLSTGTGTEAFF. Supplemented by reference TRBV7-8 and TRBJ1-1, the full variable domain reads GAGVSQSPRYKVAKRGQDVALRCDPISGHVSLFWYQQALGQGPEFLTYFQNEAQLDKSGLPSDRFFAERPEGSVSTLKIQRTQQEDSAVYLCASSSLSTGTGTEAFFGQGTRLTVV.

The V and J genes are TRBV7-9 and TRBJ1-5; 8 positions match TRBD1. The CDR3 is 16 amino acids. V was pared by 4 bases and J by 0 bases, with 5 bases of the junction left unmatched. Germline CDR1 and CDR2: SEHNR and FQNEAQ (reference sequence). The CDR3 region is CASSSGTGDSNQPQHF. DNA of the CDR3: TGTGCCAGCAGCTCCGGGACAGGCGATAGCAATCAGCCCCAGCATTTT.

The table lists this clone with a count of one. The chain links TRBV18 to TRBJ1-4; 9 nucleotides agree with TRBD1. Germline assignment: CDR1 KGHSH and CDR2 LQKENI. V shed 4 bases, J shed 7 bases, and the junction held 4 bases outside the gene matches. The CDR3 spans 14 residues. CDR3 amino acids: CASSRGTGSEKLFF. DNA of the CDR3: TGTGCCAGCTCACGAGGGACAGGGAGTGAAAAACTGTTTTTT.

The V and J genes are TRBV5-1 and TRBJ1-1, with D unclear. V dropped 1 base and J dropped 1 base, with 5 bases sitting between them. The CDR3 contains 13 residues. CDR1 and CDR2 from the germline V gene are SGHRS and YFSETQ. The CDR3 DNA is TGCGCCAGCAGCTTGTACAGGAACACTGAAGCTTTCTTT. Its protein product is CASSLYRNTEAFF. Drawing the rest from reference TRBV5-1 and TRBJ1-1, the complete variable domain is KAGVTQTPRYLIKTRGQQVTLSCSPISGHRSVSWYQQTPGQGLQFLFEYFSETQRNKGNFPGRFSGRQFSNSRSEMNVSTLELGDSALYLCASSLYRNTEAFFGQGTRLTVV.